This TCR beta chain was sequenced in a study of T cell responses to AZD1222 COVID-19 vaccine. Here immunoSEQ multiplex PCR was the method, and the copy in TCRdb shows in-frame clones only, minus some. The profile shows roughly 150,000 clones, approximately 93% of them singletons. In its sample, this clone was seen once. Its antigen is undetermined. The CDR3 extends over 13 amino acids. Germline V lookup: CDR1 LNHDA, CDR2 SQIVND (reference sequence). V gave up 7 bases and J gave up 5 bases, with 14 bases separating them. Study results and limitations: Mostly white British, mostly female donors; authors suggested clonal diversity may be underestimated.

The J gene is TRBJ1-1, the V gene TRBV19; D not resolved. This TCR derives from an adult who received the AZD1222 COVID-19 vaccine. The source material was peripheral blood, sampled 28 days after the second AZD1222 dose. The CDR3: CASTRSDWTEAFF. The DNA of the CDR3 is TGTGCCAGTACCAGAAGCGATTGGACTGAAGCTTTCTTT.